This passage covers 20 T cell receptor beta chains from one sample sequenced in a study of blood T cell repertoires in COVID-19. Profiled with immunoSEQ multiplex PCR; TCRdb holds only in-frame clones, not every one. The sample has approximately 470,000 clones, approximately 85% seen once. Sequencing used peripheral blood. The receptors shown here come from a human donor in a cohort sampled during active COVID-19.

Written as DNA, the CDR3 is TGTGCCTGGAGTGTACACAGGGGCCACTCAATTAGCAATCAGCCCCAGCATTTT. This codes for CAWSVHRGHSISNQPQHF. The V call is TRBV30, the J call TRBJ1-5; TRBD1 agrees at 7 bases. CDR1 is GTSNPN and CDR2 is SVGIG in the germline V gene (reference sequence). The CDR3 extends over 18 amino acids. Trimming cost V 0 bases and J 0 bases; bases outside gene matches: 11.

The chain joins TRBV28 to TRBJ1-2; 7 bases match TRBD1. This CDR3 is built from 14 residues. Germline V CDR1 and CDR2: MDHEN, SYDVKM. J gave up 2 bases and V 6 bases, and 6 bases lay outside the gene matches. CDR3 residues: CASRPPGQNYGYTF. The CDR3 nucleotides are TGTGCCAGCAGACCTCCGGGACAGAACTATGGCTACACCTTC.

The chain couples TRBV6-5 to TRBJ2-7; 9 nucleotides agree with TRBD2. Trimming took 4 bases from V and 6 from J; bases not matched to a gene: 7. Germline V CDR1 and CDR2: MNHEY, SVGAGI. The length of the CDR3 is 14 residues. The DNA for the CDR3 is TGTGCCAGCAGTTCCGGGACTAGCCGGCTCGAGCAGTACTTC. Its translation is CASSSGTSRLEQYF.

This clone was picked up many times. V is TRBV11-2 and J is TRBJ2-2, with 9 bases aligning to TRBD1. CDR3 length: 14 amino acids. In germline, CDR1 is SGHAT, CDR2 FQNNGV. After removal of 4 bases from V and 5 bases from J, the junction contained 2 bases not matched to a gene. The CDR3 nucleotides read TGTGCCAGCAGCTCCGGGACAGGGACCGGGGAGCTGTTTTTT. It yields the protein CASSSGTGTGELFF. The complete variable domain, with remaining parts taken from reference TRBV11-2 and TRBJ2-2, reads EAGVAQSPRYKIIEKRQSVAFWCNPISGHATLYWYQQILGQGPKLLIQFQNNGVVDDSQLPKDRFSAERLKGVDSTLKIQPAKLEDSAVYLCASSSGTGTGELFFGEGSRLTVL.

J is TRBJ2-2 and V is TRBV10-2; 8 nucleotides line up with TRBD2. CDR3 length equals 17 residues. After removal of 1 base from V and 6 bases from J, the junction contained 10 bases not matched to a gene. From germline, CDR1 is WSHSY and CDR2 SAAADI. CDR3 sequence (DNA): TGCGCCAGCAGTGAGTGGACTAGCCGGGGGTTGGCCGGGGAGCTGTTTTTT. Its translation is CASSEWTSRGLAGELFF.

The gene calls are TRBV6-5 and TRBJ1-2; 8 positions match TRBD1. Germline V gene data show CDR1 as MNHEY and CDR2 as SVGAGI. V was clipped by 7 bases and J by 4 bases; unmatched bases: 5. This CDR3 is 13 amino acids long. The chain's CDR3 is CASKRTGTYGYTF. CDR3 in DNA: TGTGCCAGCAAGCGGACAGGGACCTATGGCTACACCTTC.

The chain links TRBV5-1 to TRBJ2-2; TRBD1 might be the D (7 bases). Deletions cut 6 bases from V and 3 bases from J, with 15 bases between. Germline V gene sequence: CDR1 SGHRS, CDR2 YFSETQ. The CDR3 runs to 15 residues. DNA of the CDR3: TGCGCCAGCACCGACCAGGGGGGTTACACCGGGGAGCTGTTTTTT. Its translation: CASTDQGGYTGELFF.

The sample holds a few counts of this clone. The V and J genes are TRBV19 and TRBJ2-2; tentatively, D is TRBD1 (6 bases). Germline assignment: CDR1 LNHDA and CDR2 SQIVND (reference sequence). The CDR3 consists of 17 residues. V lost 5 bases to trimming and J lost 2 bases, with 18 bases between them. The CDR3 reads CASSLTGTPLNTGELFF. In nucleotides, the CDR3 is TGTGCCAGTAGTTTGACCGGGACACCCCTTAACACCGGGGAGCTGTTTTTT.

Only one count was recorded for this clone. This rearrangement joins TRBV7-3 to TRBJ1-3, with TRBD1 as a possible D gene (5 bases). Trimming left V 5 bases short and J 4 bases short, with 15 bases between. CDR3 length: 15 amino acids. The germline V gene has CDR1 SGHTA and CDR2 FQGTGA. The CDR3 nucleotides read TGTGCCAGCAGCATACCCCGACAGATGGGAAACACCATATATTTT. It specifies CASSIPRQMGNTIYF.

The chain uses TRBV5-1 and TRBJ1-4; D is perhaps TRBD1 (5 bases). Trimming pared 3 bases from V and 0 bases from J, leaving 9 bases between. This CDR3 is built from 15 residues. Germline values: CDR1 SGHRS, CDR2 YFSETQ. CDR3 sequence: CASSSGGATNEKLFF. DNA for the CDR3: TGCGCCAGCAGCTCCGGGGGAGCAACTAATGAAAAACTGTTTTTT.

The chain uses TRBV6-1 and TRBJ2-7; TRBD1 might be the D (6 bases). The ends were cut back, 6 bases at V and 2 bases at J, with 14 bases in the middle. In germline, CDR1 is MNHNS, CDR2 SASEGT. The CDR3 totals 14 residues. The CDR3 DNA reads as TGTGCCAGCAGGAAAGGACAGTTAACCTACGAGCAGTACTTC. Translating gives CASRKGQLTYEQYF.

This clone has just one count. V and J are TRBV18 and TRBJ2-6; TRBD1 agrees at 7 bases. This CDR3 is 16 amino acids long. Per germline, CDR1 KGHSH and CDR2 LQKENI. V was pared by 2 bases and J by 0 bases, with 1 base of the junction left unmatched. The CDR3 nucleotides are TGTGCCAGCTCACCAAGGGACAGCTCTGGGGCCAACGTCCTGACTTTC. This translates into CASSPRDSSGANVLTF.

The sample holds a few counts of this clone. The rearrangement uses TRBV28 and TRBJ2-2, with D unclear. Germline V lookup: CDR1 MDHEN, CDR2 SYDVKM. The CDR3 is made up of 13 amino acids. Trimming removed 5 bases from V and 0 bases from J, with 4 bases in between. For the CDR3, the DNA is TGTGCCAGCAGTCGGTCGAACACCGGGGAGCTGTTTTTT. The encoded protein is CASSRSNTGELFF.

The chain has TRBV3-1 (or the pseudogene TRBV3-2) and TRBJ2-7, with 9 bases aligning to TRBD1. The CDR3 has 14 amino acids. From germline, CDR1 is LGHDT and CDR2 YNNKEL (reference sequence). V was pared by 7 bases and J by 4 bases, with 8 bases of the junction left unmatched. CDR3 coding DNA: TGTGCCAGCACTTCGACAGGGGGGATTTACGAGCAGTACTTC. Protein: CASTSTGGIYEQYF.

This CDR3 is CASSPPGNTEAFF. For the CDR3, the DNA is TGTGCCAGCAGCCCCCCAGGGAACACTGAAGCTTTCTTT. The chain uses TRBV27 and TRBJ1-1, with D unresolved. CDR1 and CDR2 (germline): MNHEY, SMNVEV (reference sequence). The CDR3 extends over 13 amino acids. V was trimmed by 6 bases and J by 1 base, leaving 9 bases between them.

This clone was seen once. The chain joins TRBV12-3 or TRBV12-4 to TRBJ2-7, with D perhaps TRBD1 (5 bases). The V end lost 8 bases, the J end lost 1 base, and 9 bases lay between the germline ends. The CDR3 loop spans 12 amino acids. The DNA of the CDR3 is TGTGCCAGCTCCGGACATTCCTACGAGCAGTACTTC. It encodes CASSGHSYEQYF.

The CDR3 DNA is TGTGCCAGCAGCCCGGACAGTCGGTTTCGCAATGAGCAGTTCTTC. Translating gives CASSPDSRFRNEQFF. This rearrangement joins TRBV5-6 to TRBJ2-1; TRBD1 is a possible D gene (6 bases). The CDR3 sequence is 15 residues long. The germline CDR1 and CDR2 sequences are SGHDT and YYEEEE. The germline V and J ends were trimmed by 4 bases and 6 bases, with 17 bases remaining between them.

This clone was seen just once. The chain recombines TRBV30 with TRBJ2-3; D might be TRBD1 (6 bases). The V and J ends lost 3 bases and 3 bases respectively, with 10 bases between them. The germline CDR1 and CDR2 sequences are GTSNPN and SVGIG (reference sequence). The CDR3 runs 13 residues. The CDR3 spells CAWRERGTDTQYF. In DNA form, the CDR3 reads TGTGCCTGGAGAGAAAGGGGGACAGATACGCAGTATTTT.

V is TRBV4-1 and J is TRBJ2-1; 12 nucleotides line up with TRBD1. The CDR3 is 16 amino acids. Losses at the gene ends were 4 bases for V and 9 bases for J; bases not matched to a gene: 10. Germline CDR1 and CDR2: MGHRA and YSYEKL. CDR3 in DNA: TGCGCCAGCAGCCCAGGAGCGGGACAGGGGGCTATTGAGCAGTTCTTC. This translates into CASSPGAGQGAIEQFF.

The CDR3: CASSRLVGANVLTF. CDR3 coding DNA: TGTGCCAGCAGCCGCTTAGTCGGGGCCAACGTCCTGACTTTC. The rearrangement links TRBV7-9 to TRBJ2-6; D is unresolved. The CDR3 loop spans 14 amino acids. Deletions cut 5 bases from V and 4 bases from J, with 9 bases between. Germline CDR1 reads SEHNR; CDR2 reads FQNEAQ (reference sequence). The variable domain in full, completed from reference TRBV7-9 and TRBJ2-6, reads DTGVSQNPRHKITKRGQNVTFRCDPISEHNRLYWYRQTLGQGPEFLTYFQNEAQLEKSRLLSDRFSAERPKGSFSTLEIQRTEQGDSAMYLCASSRLVGANVLTFGAGSRLTVL.